The 29 T cell receptor beta chains below all came from one sample that was sequenced in a study of T cell responses to AZD1222 COVID-19 vaccine. Produced via immunoSEQ multiplex PCR; TCRdb's table is partial and in-frame only. Among around 130,000 clones, approximately 88% were seen once, and the ten largest hold about 19%. The sample here was peripheral blood, taken on day 0 of MenACWY control vaccination. The receptor set was obtained from an adult in good health.

The rearrangement links TRBV20-1 to TRBJ2-1; maybe TRBD2 (6 bases). The germline V gene encodes CDR1 DFQATT and CDR2 SNEGSKA (reference sequence). Deletions cut 3 bases from V and 5 bases from J, with 20 bases between. CDR3 length: 16 residues. Written as DNA, the CDR3 is TGCAGTGCTAGTCCCCCACAGTGGGGGGTCCACAATGAGCAGTTCTTC. This translates into CSASPPQWGVHNEQFF.

V and J are TRBV3-1 (or the pseudogene TRBV3-2) and TRBJ2-5, with D maybe TRBD2 (6 bases). Germline assignment: CDR1 LGHDT and CDR2 YNNKEL (reference sequence). V lost 7 bases to trimming and J lost 3 bases, with 18 bases between them. CDR3 length: 15 amino acids. The chain's CDR3 is CASKKGYGSEETQYF. The CDR3 region has the DNA TGTGCCAGCAAAAAAGGGTACGGGAGCGAAGAGACCCAGTACTTC.

The chain carries TRBV28 and TRBJ2-1, with D possibly being TRBD1 (5 bases). V lost 6 bases to trimming and J lost 4 bases, with 7 bases between them. This CDR3 is 12 amino acids long. Looked up from germline, CDR1 is MDHEN and CDR2 is SYDVKM. CDR3: CASRGRYNEQFF. As DNA, the CDR3 is TGTGCCAGCAGGGGGCGTTACAATGAGCAGTTCTTC. Complete variable domain (other parts from reference TRBV28 and TRBJ2-1): DVKVTQSSRYLVKRTGEKVFLECVQDMDHENMFWYRQDPGLGLRLIYFSYDVKMKEKGDIPEGYSVSREKKERFSLILESASTNQTSMYLCASRGRYNEQFFGPGTRLTVL.

This clone was seen a single time. This sequence joins TRBV19 and TRBJ2-7, with 8 bases matching TRBD2. The trim removed 4 bases at V and 8 bases at J, leaving 16 bases unmatched. CDR3 length equals 16 residues. Germline CDR1 and CDR2: LNHDA and SQIVND (reference sequence). The chain's CDR3 is CASSNSQSGSGSKQYF. CDR3 bases: TGTGCCAGTAGTAATTCCCAAAGCGGGAGTGGTAGCAAGCAGTACTTC.

The J gene is TRBJ1-1, the V gene TRBV18, with D perhaps TRBD1 (6 bases). V was shortened by 1 base and J by 0 bases, with 12 bases between the two germline ends. Germline V gives CDR1 KGHSH, CDR2 LQKENI. This CDR3 has 16 residues. The CDR3 coding sequence is TGTGCCAGCTCACCACTTGAGAGGGGGATGAACACTGAAGCTTTCTTT. It translates to CASSPLERGMNTEAFF.

The chain couples TRBV24-1 to TRBJ2-1, with D possibly TRBD2 on 6 matching bases. V lost 7 bases to trimming and J lost 6 bases, with 12 bases between them. Germline CDR1 reads KGHDR; CDR2 reads SFDVKD. There are 13 residues in the CDR3. The CDR3 DNA reads as TGTGCCACCAGCACGTCGGAGGGCAATGAGCAGTTCTTC. Encoded protein: CATSTSEGNEQFF.

V is TRBV2 and J is TRBJ2-7; D is unclear. The germline gives CDR1 SNHLY, CDR2 FYNNEI. The CDR3 loop spans 13 amino acids. Trimming shortened V by 6 bases and J by 0 bases, and 9 bases separated the two germline ends. In nucleotides, the CDR3 is TGTGCCAGCAGCCCACCTTACTCCTACGAGCAGTACTTC. Protein product: CASSPPYSYEQYF.

This sequence joins TRBV11-1 and TRBJ2-1; 10 bases fit TRBD2. The length of the CDR3 is 15 residues. The junction had 4 bases not matched to a gene; V was cut back by 3 bases and J by 5 bases. Germline CDR1 SGHAT, CDR2 FQDESV (reference sequence). This CDR3 reads CASSLRTSGHNEQFF. CDR3 coding DNA: TGTGCCAGCAGCTTGAGGACTAGCGGCCACAATGAGCAGTTCTTC.

This clone was seen a handful of times. The rearrangement uses TRBV30 and TRBJ2-2, with D tentatively TRBD1 (6 bases). The CDR3 runs 15 residues. Germline-derived CDR1 and CDR2 are GTSNPN and SVGIG (reference sequence). Trimming took 0 bases from V and 5 from J, leaving 13 bases between them. CDR3 bases: TGTGCCTGGAGTGTACAGAACAGGGAAACCGGGGAGCTGTTTTTT. It translates to CAWSVQNRETGELFF.

The chain uses TRBV5-6 and TRBJ2-1; 9 bases line up with TRBD2. The CDR3 covers 15 residues. After removal of 0 bases from V and 4 bases from J, the junction contained 2 bases not matched to a gene. Germline CDR1 and CDR2: SGHDT and YYEEEE. As DNA, the CDR3 is TGTGCCAGCAGCTTGGGGCTAGCGGGATACAATGAGCAGTTCTTC. Translation gives CASSLGLAGYNEQFF.

A single count supports this clone. The chain links TRBV19 to TRBJ2-6; no definite D call. Germline assignment: CDR1 LNHDA and CDR2 SQIVND (reference sequence). V lost 9 bases and J lost 1, with 13 bases in between. The CDR3 is 15 amino acids. The DNA of the CDR3 is TGTGCCAGCCCAAAGATGGGGTCTGGGGCCAACGTCCTGACTTTC. Protein: CASPKMGSGANVLTF. Drawing the rest from reference TRBV19 and TRBJ2-6, the complete variable domain is DGGITQSPKYLFRKEGQNVTLSCEQNLNHDAMYWYRQDPGQGLRLIYYSQIVNDFQKGDIAEGYSVSREKKESFPLTVTSAQKNPTAFYLCASPKMGSGANVLTFGAGSRLTVL.

The chain combines TRBV5-4 with TRBJ2-5; D might be TRBD2 (5 bases). The CDR3 is made up of 15 amino acids. Per germline, CDR1 SGHNT and CDR2 YYREEE (reference sequence). The V end was cut by 4 bases, the J end by 3 bases, with 16 bases between. CDR3 bases: TGTGCCAGCAGCCCGGAGTCCCTAGCAGAAGAGACCCAGTACTTC. Translating gives CASSPESLAEETQYF.

The chain has TRBV28 and TRBJ2-2, with TRBD2 identical over 11 bases. From germline, CDR1 is MDHEN and CDR2 SYDVKM. The length of the CDR3 is 18 residues. J was trimmed by 6 bases and V by 3 bases; bases with no gene match: 12. The CDR3 nucleotides read TGTGCCAGCAGTTTTTACTTTGGGCTAGCGGGAGGTCCCGGGGAGCTGTTTTTT. It encodes CASSFYFGLAGGPGELFF. The variable domain in full, completed from reference TRBV28 and TRBJ2-2, reads DVKVTQSSRYLVKRTGEKVFLECVQDMDHENMFWYRQDPGLGLRLIYFSYDVKMKEKGDIPEGYSVSREKKERFSLILESASTNQTSMYLCASSFYFGLAGGPGELFFGEGSRLTVL.

This clone was observed a single time. The chain uses TRBV2 and TRBJ1-4; D perhaps matches TRBD1 (5 bases). V gave up 4 bases and J gave up 5 bases, with 20 bases separating them. The germline V gene encodes CDR1 SNHLY and CDR2 FYNNEI. This CDR3 comprises 17 residues. CDR3 protein: CASSGVYSGTANEKLFF. CDR3 in DNA: TGTGCCAGCAGTGGGGTCTACTCCGGGACGGCAAATGAAAAACTGTTTTTT. Full variable domain (missing parts from reference TRBV2 and TRBJ1-4): EPEVTQTPSHQVTQMGQEVILRCVPISNHLYFYWYRQILGQKVEFLVSFYNNEISEKSEIFDDQFSVERPDGSNFTLKIRSTKLEDSAMYFCASSGVYSGTANEKLFFGSGTQLSVL.

The rearrangement joins TRBV30 to TRBJ1-1; 9 bases align to TRBD1. The CDR3 is 12 amino acids. Germline V lookup: CDR1 GTSNPN, CDR2 SVGIG (reference sequence). V was pared by 4 bases and J by 6 bases, with 3 bases of the junction left unmatched. The DNA for the CDR3 is TGTGCCTGGAACAGGGGGCCTCCTGAAGCTTTCTTT. Amino acid sequence: CAWNRGPPEAFF.

The chain uses TRBV30 and TRBJ2-7, with a tentative D call TRBD2 (6 bases). The CDR3 extends over 14 amino acids. The V end lost 5 bases, the J end lost 0 bases, and 14 bases lay between the germline ends. Germline V gene lookup returns CDR1 GTSNPN and CDR2 SVGIG (reference sequence). DNA of the CDR3: TGTGCCTGGGGGCGCGGGGCCAACTCCTACGAGCAGTACTTC. This gives the protein CAWGRGANSYEQYF.

The chain has TRBV19 and TRBJ1-5, with D unclear. CDR1 and CDR2 from the germline V gene are LNHDA and SQIVND (reference sequence). CDR3 size: 14 residues. V was pared by 5 bases and J by 0 bases, with 8 bases between. The CDR3 sequence: CASSLTDSNQPQHF. The DNA of the CDR3 is TGTGCCAGTAGTCTAACCGATAGCAATCAGCCCCAGCATTTT.

The chain has TRBV24-1 and TRBJ2-3, with 11 bases matching TRBD2. The CDR3 length is 16 residues. Germline V gene sequence: CDR1 KGHDR, CDR2 SFDVKD. V lost 4 bases to trimming and J lost 0 bases; unmatched junction nucleotides: 2. CDR3 loop: CATSDWTSGSTDTQYF. CDR3 DNA sequence: TGTGCCACCAGTGACTGGACTAGCGGGAGCACAGATACGCAGTATTTT.

This chain connects TRBV9 to TRBJ2-1; tentatively, D is TRBD2 (5 bases). Trimming pared 2 bases from V and 7 bases from J, leaving 16 bases between. The CDR3 spans 15 residues. Germline V gene sequence: CDR1 SGDLS, CDR2 YYNGEE. The chain's CDR3 is CASSVDGSVGNEQFF. Here the CDR3 DNA reads TGTGCCAGCAGCGTCGATGGGAGTGTGGGAAATGAGCAGTTCTTC.

This chain joins TRBV5-5 and TRBJ2-5; D not resolved. V was shortened by 2 bases and J by 0 bases, with 11 bases between the two germline ends. This CDR3 is 15 amino acids long. Germline V CDR1 and CDR2: SGHKS, YYEKEE (reference sequence). The CDR3 nucleotides read TGTGCCAGCAGCTTTTCCCCGCAGTACCAAGAGACCCAGTACTTC. This gives the protein CASSFSPQYQETQYF.

The chain has TRBV2 and TRBJ2-3, with 9 bases aligning to TRBD1. The CDR3 runs to 15 residues. The junction had 10 bases not matched to a gene; V was cut back by 6 bases and J by 6 bases. Per the germline V gene, CDR1 is SNHLY and CDR2 is FYNNEI. The DNA of the CDR3 is TGTGCCAGCAGGCCGGACAGGGGCCCCAGGGATACGCAGTATTTT. Translating it yields CASRPDRGPRDTQYF.

V usage is TRBV6-1 and J usage is TRBJ1-5; maybe TRBD1 (6 bases). The CDR3 spans 15 residues. The ends were cut back, 2 bases at V and 0 bases at J, with 8 bases in the middle. Looked up from germline, CDR1 is MNHNS and CDR2 is SASEGT. The CDR3 loop reads CASSESRGSNQPQHF. The DNA of the CDR3 is TGTGCCAGCAGTGAAAGCAGGGGTAGCAATCAGCCCCAGCATTTT.

The chain is built from TRBV5-5 and TRBJ2-7, with 9 bases fitting TRBD2. The CDR3 sequence is 14 residues long. CDR1 and CDR2 from the germline V gene are SGHKS and YYEKEE (reference sequence). Trimming cost V 2 bases and J 5 bases; bases outside gene matches: 5. The CDR3 DNA sequence: TGTGCCAGCAGCTTTTCCGGGACTAGCCACGAGCAGTACTTC. Translation: CASSFSGTSHEQYF.

The gene calls are TRBV7-9 and TRBJ2-1; D ambiguous. Germline V gives CDR1 SEHNR, CDR2 FQNEAQ (reference sequence). V gave up 1 base and J gave up 8 bases, with 3 bases separating them. The CDR3 extends over 11 amino acids. CDR3 DNA: TGTGCCAGCAGCTTAGTGGATGAGCAGTTCTTC. Its translation: CASSLVDEQFF.

The rearrangement links TRBV6-1 to TRBJ2-1, with 9 positions matching TRBD2. The CDR3 consists of 15 residues. The V gene's germline CDR1 is MNHNS and CDR2 SASEGT. J gave up 8 bases and V 2 bases, and 7 bases lay outside the gene matches. The CDR3 sequence is CASSERLAGAYEQFF. The CDR3 bases are TGTGCCAGCAGTGAAAGATTAGCGGGAGCTTATGAGCAGTTCTTC.

The J gene is TRBJ2-7, the V gene TRBV4-1; the match to TRBD2 covers 8 bases. This CDR3 spans 15 amino acids. From germline, CDR1 is MGHRA and CDR2 YSYEKL. V shed 2 bases and J 4 bases; nucleotides not matched to a gene: 7. The CDR3 DNA reads TGCGCCAGCAGCCAACCTTCCAGCGGGAGATACGAGCAGTACTTC. Amino acids: CASSQPSSGRYEQYF.

This chain uses TRBV9 with TRBJ2-5; 7 bases line up with TRBD1. This CDR3 is built from 15 residues. The germline V gene encodes CDR1 SGDLS and CDR2 YYNGEE. The V and J ends lost 4 bases and 1 base, in that order; junction bases with no gene match: 7. The CDR3 DNA follows: TGTGCCAGCAGCCCTCAAGGGACAGCCCAAGAGACCCAGTACTTC. Its protein is CASSPQGTAQETQYF. The full variable domain, its missing parts supplied by reference TRBV9 and TRBJ2-5, is DSGVTQTPKHLITATGQRVTLRCSPRSGDLSVYWYQQSLDQGLQFLIQYYNGEERAKGNILERFSAQQFPDLHSELNLSSLELGDSALYFCASSPQGTAQETQYFGPGTRLLVL.

This chain links TRBV11-2 with TRBJ1-5, with a tentative D call TRBD1 (6 bases). The CDR3 spans 13 residues. Trimming removed 3 bases from V and 7 bases from J, with 10 bases in between. Germline CDR1 is SGHAT and CDR2 is FQNNGV. CDR3 in DNA: TGTGCCAGCAGCTTGACAGGTAACCAGCCCCAGCATTTT. Translating it yields CASSLTGNQPQHF.

This chain connects TRBV9 to TRBJ2-6; 10 nucleotides line up with TRBD2. CDR1 is SGDLS, CDR2 YYNGEE, per germline. The CDR3 contains 17 residues. Losses at the gene ends were 3 bases for V and 2 bases for J; bases not matched to a gene: 5. CDR3 residues: CASSGTSGTPGANVLTF. The CDR3 DNA sequence: TGTGCCAGCAGCGGGACTAGCGGAACCCCTGGGGCCAACGTCCTGACTTTC.